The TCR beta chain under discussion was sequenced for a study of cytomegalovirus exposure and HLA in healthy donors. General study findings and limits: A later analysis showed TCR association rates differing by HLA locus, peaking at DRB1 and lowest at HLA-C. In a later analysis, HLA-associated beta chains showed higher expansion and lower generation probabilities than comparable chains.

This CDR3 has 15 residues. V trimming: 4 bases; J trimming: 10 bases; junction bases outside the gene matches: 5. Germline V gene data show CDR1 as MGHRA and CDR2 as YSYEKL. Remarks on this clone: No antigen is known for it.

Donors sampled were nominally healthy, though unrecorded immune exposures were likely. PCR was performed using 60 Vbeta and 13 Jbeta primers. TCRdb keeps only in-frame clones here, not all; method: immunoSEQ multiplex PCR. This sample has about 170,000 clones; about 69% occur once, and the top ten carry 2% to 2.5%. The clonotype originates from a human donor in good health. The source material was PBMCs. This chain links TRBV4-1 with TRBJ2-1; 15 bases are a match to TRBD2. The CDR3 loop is CASSRGLAGGGEQFF. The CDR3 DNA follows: TGCGCCAGCAGCCGCGGACTAGCGGGGGGGGGAGAGCAGTTCTTC.